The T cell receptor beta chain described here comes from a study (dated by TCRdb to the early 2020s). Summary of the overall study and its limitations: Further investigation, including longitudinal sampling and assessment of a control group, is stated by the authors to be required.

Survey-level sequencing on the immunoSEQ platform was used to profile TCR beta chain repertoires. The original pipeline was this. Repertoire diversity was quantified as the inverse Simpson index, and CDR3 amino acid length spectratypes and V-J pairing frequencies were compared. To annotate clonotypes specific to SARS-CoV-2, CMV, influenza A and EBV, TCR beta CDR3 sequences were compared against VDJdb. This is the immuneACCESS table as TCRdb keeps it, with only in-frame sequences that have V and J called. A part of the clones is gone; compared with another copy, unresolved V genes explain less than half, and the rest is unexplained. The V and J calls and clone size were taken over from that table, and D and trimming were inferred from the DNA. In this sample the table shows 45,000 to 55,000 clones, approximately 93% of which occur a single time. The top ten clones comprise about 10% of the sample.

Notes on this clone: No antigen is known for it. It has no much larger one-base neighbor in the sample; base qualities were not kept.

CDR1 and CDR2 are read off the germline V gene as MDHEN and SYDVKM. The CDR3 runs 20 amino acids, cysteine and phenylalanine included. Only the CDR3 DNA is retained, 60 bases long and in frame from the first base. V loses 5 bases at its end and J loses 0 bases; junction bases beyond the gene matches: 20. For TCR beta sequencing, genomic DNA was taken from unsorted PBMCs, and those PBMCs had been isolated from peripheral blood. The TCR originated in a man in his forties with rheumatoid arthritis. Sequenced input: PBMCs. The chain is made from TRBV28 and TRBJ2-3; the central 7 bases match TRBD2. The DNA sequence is TGTGCCAGCAGTGGTTGGGGGGGAATGGCCTATAGGACTAGCACAGATACGCAGTATTTT. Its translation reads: CASSGWGGMAYRTSTDTQYF.